One sample yielded the 30 T cell receptor beta chains listed below, sequenced in a study of OX40 agonist ivuxolimab in advanced cancers. Clones were sequenced by immunoSEQ multiplex PCR, and TCRdb holds only the in-frame ones, with some missing. The table includes approximately 62,000 clones, almost 95% detected once. Sequencing used CD4+ or CD8+ T cells sorted from blood, obtained in a trial of the OX40 agonist ivuxolimab. The source of these receptors is an adult with an advanced solid tumor such as melanoma, head and neck, liver or kidney cancer.

This rearrangement joins TRBV19 to TRBJ1-1; D is uncertain. From germline, CDR1 is LNHDA and CDR2 SQIVND (reference sequence). Trimming stripped 5 bases from V and 2 bases from J, with 6 bases between. This CDR3 is 12 amino acids long. The CDR3 region is CASSPINTEAFF. For the CDR3, the DNA is TGTGCCAGTAGTCCCATTAACACTGAAGCTTTCTTT.

V usage is TRBV4-1 and J usage is TRBJ1-5; D perhaps matches TRBD1 (5 bases). V lost 1 base and J 3 bases, leaving 13 bases between the germline ends. Per germline, CDR1 MGHRA and CDR2 YSYEKL. This CDR3 contains 16 residues. CDR3 sequence reads: CASSQVIGAYNQPQHF. DNA of the CDR3: TGCGCCAGCAGCCAAGTCATAGGGGCCTACAATCAGCCCCAGCATTTT.

The chain couples TRBV4-2 to TRBJ2-3; a weak D match, TRBD2 (6 bases). With 2 bases removed from V and 0 bases from J, the gap between germline ends came to 15 bases. CDR1 is LGHNA and CDR2 is YNFKEQ in the germline V gene. This CDR3 region has 17 residues. This CDR3 reads CASSQNPGLASTDTQYF. The CDR3 coding sequence is TGTGCCAGCAGCCAAAACCCGGGACTTGCTAGCACAGATACGCAGTATTTT.

The rearrangement uses TRBV18 and TRBJ2-1; D is possibly TRBD1 (5 bases). The CDR3 consists of 14 residues. The germline V gene has CDR1 KGHSH and CDR2 LQKENI. V gave up 8 bases and J gave up 7 bases, with 18 bases separating them. The CDR3 bases are TGTGCCAGCGTCACAAGCGACAGTAATAATGAGCAGTTCTTC. Protein sequence: CASVTSDSNNEQFF.

The rearrangement links TRBV7-2 to TRBJ2-3; D is undetermined. The CDR3 sequence is 15 residues long. Per germline, CDR1 SGHTA and CDR2 FQGNSA. Trimming cost V 2 bases and J 2 bases, with 11 bases left between them. The chain's CDR3 is CASSLSGPYTDTQYF. The DNA for the CDR3 is TGTGCCAGCAGCTTATCGGGTCCGTACACAGATACGCAGTATTTT. The whole variable domain, remainder taken from reference TRBV7-2 and TRBJ2-3, is GAGVSQSPSNKVTEKGKDVELRCDPISGHTALYWYRQSLGQGLEFLIYFQGNSAPDKSGLPSDRFSAERTGGSVSTLTIQRTQQEDSAVYLCASSLSGPYTDTQYFGPGTRLTVL.

J is TRBJ1-3 and V is TRBV19; D is perhaps TRBD1 (6 bases). Trimming pared 8 bases from V and 3 bases from J, leaving 14 bases between. The CDR3 consists of 14 residues. Germline loops: CDR1 LNHDA, CDR2 SQIVND (reference sequence). The CDR3 is CASSPGANGNTIYF. The DNA of the CDR3 is TGTGCCAGTTCTCCGGGGGCTAATGGAAACACCATATATTTT.

The chain links TRBV2 to TRBJ1-5; no definite D call. V lost 5 bases and J lost 3, with 14 bases in between. CDR1 and CDR2 (germline): SNHLY, FYNNEI. The CDR3 sequence is 15 residues long. The CDR3 bases are TGTGCCAGCAGTAATATCCGACTGCCCAATCAGCCCCAGCATTTT. Translated: CASSNIRLPNQPQHF.

The gene calls are TRBV13 and TRBJ2-5, with 7 bases aligning to TRBD1. Per the germline V gene, CDR1 is PRHDT and CDR2 is FYEKMQ (reference sequence). The CDR3 has 17 residues. Trimming at V came to 4 bases and at J to 0 bases, leaving 11 bases not matched to a gene. CDR3 amino acids: CASSSKQGQIHQETQYF. The CDR3 DNA reads TGTGCCAGCAGCTCAAAGCAGGGACAGATCCACCAAGAGACCCAGTACTTC.

The chain employs TRBV6-5 and TRBJ1-5; D is uncertain. The CDR3 covers 13 residues. Germline V CDR1 and CDR2: MNHEY, SVGAGI. V was shortened by 6 bases and J by 3 bases, with 9 bases between the two germline ends. CDR3 protein: CASSQHVNQPQHF. Written as DNA, the CDR3 is TGTGCCAGCAGCCAACACGTCAATCAGCCCCAGCATTTT.

The V call is TRBV4-1, the J call TRBJ1-1; tentatively, D is TRBD1 (6 bases). V lost 0 bases to trimming and J lost 9 bases, with 11 bases between them. The germline CDR1 and CDR2 sequences are MGHRA and YSYEKL. The CDR3 consists of 13 residues. This CDR3 is CASSQDQGNQAFF. The CDR3 DNA sequence: TGCGCCAGCAGCCAAGACCAGGGGAACCAAGCTTTCTTT.

The rearrangement uses TRBV11-3 and TRBJ1-2; D possibly corresponds to TRBD1 (5 bases). Per the germline V gene, CDR1 is SGHNT and CDR2 is YENEEA. The CDR3 length is 14 residues. With 4 bases removed from V and 7 bases from J, the gap between germline ends came to 16 bases. This chain's CDR3 is CASSSFGTAAGYTF. The CDR3 DNA sequence: TGTGCCAGCAGCTCCTTCGGGACTGCCGCTGGCTACACCTTC.

The chain uses TRBV4-1 and TRBJ1-2; D is unclear. The CDR3 covers 15 residues. From germline, CDR1 is MGHRA and CDR2 YSYEKL. Trimming stripped 4 bases from V and 3 bases from J, with 15 bases between. For the CDR3, the DNA is TGCGCCAGCAGCCCCCAAACCACCGGGGACTATGGCTACACCTTC. Its protein product is CASSPQTTGDYGYTF.

This clone was recorded once. CDR3 bases: TGTGCCAGCAGCTTCGGGGGGAACACTGAAGCTTTCTTT. As protein: CASSFGGNTEAFF. The chain carries TRBV7-8 and TRBJ1-1, with a weak D call TRBD1 (5 bases). The CDR3 sequence is 13 residues long. CDR1 is SGHVS, CDR2 FQNEAQ, per germline. The V end was cut by 3 bases, the J end by 1 base, with 6 bases between. The full variable domain, completed using reference TRBV7-8 and TRBJ1-1, is GAGVSQSPRYKVAKRGQDVALRCDPISGHVSLFWYQQALGQGPEFLTYFQNEAQLDKSGLPSDRFFAERPEGSVSTLKIQRTQQEDSAVYLCASSFGGNTEAFFGQGTRLTVV.

This chain links TRBV29-1 with TRBJ2-3; 9 bases line up with TRBD1. Germline V gene lookup returns CDR1 SQVTM and CDR2 ANQGSEA. V gave up 7 bases and J gave up 2 bases; unmatched junction bases: 13. The CDR3 spans 16 residues. The CDR3 protein is CSAEGTGTGPTDTQYF. CDR3 coding DNA: TGCAGCGCGGAAGGGACCGGGACAGGGCCCACAGATACGCAGTATTTT.

The V gene is TRBV11-2, the J gene TRBJ2-7, with 10 bases matching TRBD1. V lost 1 base, J lost 3 bases, and 9 bases stayed unmatched. The CDR3 runs 17 residues. Looked up from germline, CDR1 is SGHAT and CDR2 is FQNNGV. CDR3 coding DNA: TGTGCCAGCAGCTTAGCTAGACAGGGGGCAGGGTTCTACGAGCAGTACTTC. Translating it yields CASSLARQGAGFYEQYF.

The chain carries TRBV2 and TRBJ1-6, with 7 bases lining up with TRBD1. Per the germline V gene, CDR1 is SNHLY and CDR2 is FYNNEI. The CDR3 runs to 14 residues. The V and J ends lost 4 bases and 7 bases, in that order; junction bases with no gene match: 4. The CDR3 DNA follows: TGTGCCAGCAGTGTTGGAGGGGGCAATTCACCCCTCCACTTT. Residues: CASSVGGGNSPLHF.

The rearrangement joins TRBV7-9 to TRBJ2-5; tentatively, D is TRBD1 or TRBD2 (5 bases each). The germline CDR1 and CDR2 sequences are SEHNR and FQNEAQ (reference sequence). The CDR3 contains 15 residues. Trimming left V 2 bases short and J 5 bases short, with 15 bases between. The CDR3 DNA reads as TGTGCCAGCAGCTTAATTGGGGGTCTGGGGGAGACCCAGTACTTC. This codes for CASSLIGGLGETQYF.

The rearrangement uses TRBV7-9 and TRBJ2-5, with 10 bases lining up with TRBD2. The CDR3 is 13 amino acids. Germline V gives CDR1 SEHNR, CDR2 FQNEAQ (reference sequence). V was pared by 6 bases and J by 5 bases, with 3 bases of the junction left unmatched. CDR3 amino acids: CASSPSGSETQYF. CDR3 bases: TGTGCCAGCAGTCCTAGCGGGAGCGAGACCCAGTACTTC. Combining the CDR3 with reference TRBV7-9 and TRBJ2-5 gives the whole variable domain DTGVSQNPRHKITKRGQNVTFRCDPISEHNRLYWYRQTLGQGPEFLTYFQNEAQLEKSRLLSDRFSAERPKGSFSTLEIQRTEQGDSAMYLCASSPSGSETQYFGPGTRLLVL.

The chain uses TRBV6-1 and TRBJ1-2; D remains ambiguous. Germline-derived CDR1 and CDR2 are MNHNS and SASEGT. V was pared by 4 bases and J by 6 bases, with 6 bases between. The CDR3 has 11 residues. The CDR3 DNA reads TGTGCCAGCAGTGGAGCTGATGGCTACACCTTC. Translating it yields CASSGADGYTF.

The chain carries TRBV6-1 and TRBJ2-2; D ambiguous. V was pared by 7 bases and J by 8 bases, with 11 bases between. Germline V CDR1 and CDR2: MNHNS, SASEGT. The CDR3 is 12 residues long. The CDR3 sequence: CASIPLGGELFF. Written as DNA, the CDR3 is TGTGCCAGCATCCCATTAGGAGGGGAGCTGTTTTTT.

CDR3 region: CASSQGDLYEQYF. In nucleotides, the CDR3 is TGCGCCAGCAGCCAAGGGGACCTGTACGAGCAGTACTTC. The genes are TRBV4-1 and TRBJ2-7, with D possibly being TRBD1 or TRBD2 (5 bases each). This CDR3 spans 13 amino acids. The germline gives CDR1 MGHRA, CDR2 YSYEKL. V was trimmed by 1 base and J by 4 bases, leaving 8 bases between them.

The rearrangement uses TRBV7-2 and TRBJ2-7; no clear D gene. V was clipped by 3 bases and J by 3 bases, with 15 bases between them. CDR1 is SGHTA and CDR2 is FQGNSA in the germline V gene. The CDR3 contains 15 residues. CDR3 DNA sequence: TGTGCCAGCAGCTTTAGTTTGGGTGGCGGCTACGAGCAGTACTTC. This translates into CASSFSLGGGYEQYF.

The chain links TRBV11-2 to TRBJ2-1, with 12 bases identical to TRBD1. V shed 5 bases, J shed 11 bases, and the junction held 7 bases outside the gene matches. Germline lookup yields CDR1 SGHAT and CDR2 FQNNGV. This CDR3 region has 14 residues. This CDR3 is CASSPGQGAKQQFF. In DNA form, the CDR3 reads TGTGCCAGCAGCCCGGGACAGGGGGCGAAACAGCAGTTCTTC. Full variable domain (missing parts from reference TRBV11-2 and TRBJ2-1): EAGVAQSPRYKIIEKRQSVAFWCNPISGHATLYWYQQILGQGPKLLIQFQNNGVVDDSQLPKDRFSAERLKGVDSTLKIQPAKLEDSAVYLCASSPGQGAKQQFFGPGTRLTVL.

The V and J genes are TRBV10-1 and TRBJ2-4; TRBD1 might be the D (6 bases). The V gene lost 7 bases and the J gene lost 6 bases, with 13 bases spanning the gap. This CDR3 is 13 amino acids long. Looked up from germline, CDR1 is WNHNN and CDR2 is SYGVQD (reference sequence). As DNA, the CDR3 is TGCGCCAGCAAAAGGACAGTTGTAAACATTCAGTACTTC. It yields the protein CASKRTVVNIQYF.

The rearrangement uses TRBV29-1 and TRBJ2-3; 10 bases are shared with TRBD2. There are 16 residues in the CDR3. The ends lost 0 bases at V and 4 bases at J; junction bases unmatched: 7. From germline, CDR1 is SQVTM and CDR2 ANQGSEA. This chain's CDR3 is CSVEDRVAGGSDTQYF. CDR3 bases: TGCAGCGTTGAAGATCGAGTAGCGGGAGGTTCAGATACGCAGTATTTT.

The chain joins TRBV12-5 to TRBJ2-3; tentative D call: TRBD1 (6 bases). CDR1 is LGHNT and CDR2 is FRNRAP in the germline V gene. This CDR3 has 14 residues. V was cut by 4 bases and J by 4 bases, with 12 bases left in between. The CDR3 loop is CASGSKTGADTQYF. The CDR3 coding sequence is TGTGCTAGTGGTTCCAAGACAGGCGCAGATACGCAGTATTTT.

The rearrangement uses TRBV7-3 and TRBJ2-1; TRBD2 might be the D (6 bases). V was trimmed by 0 bases and J by 2 bases, leaving 23 bases between them. The CDR3 runs 20 residues. Looked up from germline, CDR1 is SGHTA and CDR2 is FQGTGA. The CDR3 bases are TGTGCCAGCAGCTTAACGCCAGGGAGCGGAGTGGGCGGGACCTACAATGAGCAGTTCTTC. Translation gives CASSLTPGSGVGGTYNEQFF.

The chain couples TRBV14 to TRBJ2-7; D ambiguous. Trimming left V 0 bases short and J 3 bases short, with 6 bases between. This CDR3 has 13 residues. Looked up from germline, CDR1 is SGHDN and CDR2 is FVKESK. The CDR3: CASSQESNYEQYF. The CDR3 DNA is TGTGCCAGCAGCCAAGAAAGTAACTACGAGCAGTACTTC.

The chain couples TRBV4-3 to TRBJ2-1; 10 bases line up with TRBD2. The germline CDR1 and CDR2 sequences are LGHNA and YSLEER. The V segment lost 4 bases and the J segment 0 bases; nucleotides outside the gene matches: 9. The CDR3 extends over 18 amino acids. This CDR3 is CASSLATSGSSSYNEQFF. CDR3 bases: TGCGCCAGCAGCCTTGCGACTAGCGGGTCTAGCTCCTACAATGAGCAGTTCTTC.

V usage is TRBV11-2 and J usage is TRBJ1-1; the D gene is possibly TRBD1 (5 bases). CDR3 size: 16 residues. Germline lookup yields CDR1 SGHAT and CDR2 FQNNGV. With 5 bases removed from V and 0 bases from J, the gap between germline ends came to 16 bases. The CDR3 nucleotides read TGTGCCAGCAGCCCCCCTGGGGCGACGATGAACACTGAAGCTTTCTTT. The encoded protein is CASSPPGATMNTEAFF.